This record covers a single T cell receptor beta chain. Its antigen is not known. This CDR3 contains 15 residues. The ends were cut back, 0 bases at V and 6 bases at J, with 14 bases in the middle. Germline assignment: CDR1 SGHTA and CDR2 FQGNSA. This entry comes from a study of T cell repertoires in cytomegalovirus infection. Study context: From public TCR beta signatures came an indication of both CMV infection and matching HLA type.

Study-wide findings and caveats: Cumulative frequency of public TCR beta families picked out carriers of CMV plus the relevant HLA. What dominated the ex vivo response were HLA-C-restricted CMV-specific TCR beta clonotypes.

TCRdb re-called the reads with MiXCR, one entry per CDR3 protein. Of 740,000 or so distinct CDR3 sequences in the sample, approximately 34% were seen once. This rearrangement joins TRBV7-2 to TRBJ1-2; D is possibly TRBD1 (5 bases). The receptor's source is a human donor in good health (CMV status not recorded). Some clones in this sample may be carry-over from other donors' samples. The sample consisted of PBMCs. The CDR3 region has the DNA TGTGCCAGCAGCTTAGCGGTCGGGCAGGGTCATGGCTACACCTTC. Protein: CASSLAVGQGHGYTF.